A selection of T cell receptor beta chains follows, all from one sample in a study of shared clonotypes between healthy human individuals. Using immunoSEQ multiplex PCR, the repertoire was profiled, and TCRdb retains in-frame clones only, with some absent. The table records some 350,000 clones, about 74% of them present only once. Material for sequencing was memory CD4+ T cells sorted from blood. These receptor sequences come from a young man in good health. The CDR3 runs from the conserved cysteine through the conserved F or W. The order of the fields is clone size, D gene, J gene, V gene, CDR3 length, CDR3 protein, CDR3 DNA. D genes are given only for firm matches. Clone size, where shown, is once, few, many, or a class for clones that have expanded.

NA	NA	TRBJ2-7	TRBV7-2	13	CASSPGGAYEQYF	TGTGCCAGCAGCCCCGGGGGAGCCTACGAGCAGTACTTC
NA	NA	TRBJ2-7	TRBV5-4	12	CASSVDSYEQYF	TGTGCCAGCAGCGTGGACAGTTACGAGCAGTACTTC
once	NA	TRBJ2-7	TRBV18	14	CASSPSQETYEQYF	TGTGCCAGCTCACCATCACAGGAAACCTACGAGCAGTACTTC
NA	NA	TRBJ2-3	TRBV11-1	15	CASSPDSTGTDTQYF	TGTGCCAGCAGCCCGGACTCCACAGGCACAGATACGCAGTATTTT
NA	NA	TRBJ1-2	TRBV7-2	14	CASSLGGQYYGYTF	TGTGCCAGCAGCTTAGGCGGACAGTACTATGGCTACACCTTC
NA	NA	TRBJ2-7	TRBV28	15	CASHRTGATSSGQYF	TGTGCCAGCCACCGTACGGGAGCTACGAGCTCTGGGCAGTACTTC
once	NA	TRBJ1-1	TRBV11-2	15	CASSLDRIPGTEAFF	TGTGCCAGCAGCTTAGACAGGATACCGGGCACTGAAGCTTTCTTT
NA	TRBD2	TRBJ2-1	TRBV7-9	16	CASSLGSWPSGTEQFF	TGTGCCAGCAGCTTAGGTTCGTGGCCTAGCGGGACTGAGCAGTTCTTC
NA	NA	TRBJ2-6	TRBV18	14	CASSLNSGANVLTF	TGTGCCAGCTCACTTAACTCTGGGGCCAACGTCCTGACTTTC
NA	NA	TRBJ2-3	TRBV7-3	13	CASSFGPTDTQYF	TGTGCCAGCAGCTTCGGACCCACAGATACGCAGTATTTT
once	NA	TRBJ2-1	TRBV19	13	CASSIAHGNEQFF	TGTGCCAGTAGTATCGCACACGGCAATGAGCAGTTCTTC
NA	TRBD1	TRBJ1-4	TRBV6-5	13	CASRGQGVEKLFF	TGTGCCAGCAGAGGACAGGGTGTAGAAAAACTGTTTTTT
NA	NA	TRBJ2-7	TRBV4-3	13	CASSHRQYYEQYF	TGCGCCAGCAGCCATCGGCAGTACTACGAGCAGTACTTC
NA	NA	TRBJ2-5	TRBV18	12	CASSPERETQYF	TGTGCCAGCTCACCCGAGCGGGAGACCCAGTACTTC
few	NA	TRBJ1-2	TRBV27	13	CASSLQGSGGYTF	TGTGCCAGCAGTTTACAGGGTTCGGGAGGCTACACCTTC
NA	NA	TRBJ2-7	TRBV5-1	14	CASSFGVLDYEQYF	TGCGCCAGCAGCTTTGGGGTGTTAGACTACGAGCAGTACTTC
NA	NA	TRBJ1-1	TRBV25-1	16	CASTRTSTAGNTEAFF	TGTGCCAGCACCAGGACCTCGACTGCAGGGAACACTGAAGCTTTCTTT
few	NA	TRBJ2-7	TRBV29-1	14	CSAKTGLAGHEQYF	TGCAGCGCCAAGACAGGACTTGCGGGTCACGAGCAGTACTTC
few	NA	TRBJ2-5	TRBV5-5	16	CASSFRAGADLETQYF	TGTGCCAGCAGCTTCCGGGCTGGGGCCGATCTAGAGACCCAGTACTTC
NA	NA	TRBJ1-4	TRBV9	16	CASSVGTQRIGEKLFF	TGTGCCAGCAGCGTAGGCACACAAAGGATAGGTGAAAAACTGTTTTTT
NA	NA	TRBJ1-2	TRBV7-9	15	CASSLEGRVFSGYTF	TGTGCCAGCAGCCTCGAAGGCCGGGTTTTTAGTGGCTACACCTTC
NA	TRBD2	TRBJ2-7	TRBV27	15	CASRREGSSSYEQYF	TGTGCCAGCAGGAGGGAGGGCAGTAGCTCCTACGAGCAGTACTTC
NA	NA	TRBJ1-2	TRBV5-6	14	CASSPTNRDYGYTF	TGTGCCAGCAGCCCGACGAACAGAGACTATGGCTACACCTTC
NA	TRBD2	TRBJ2-7	TRBV29-1	13	CSVESGSSYEQYF	TGCAGCGTTGAAAGCGGGAGCTCCTACGAGCAGTACTTC
NA	TRBD2	TRBJ2-1	TRBV27	22	CASSLRALAGGTRDSSYNEQFF	TGTGCCAGCAGTCTTAGGGCCCTGGCGGGAGGTACGAGGGATAGCTCCTACAATGAGCAGTTCTTC
NA	NA	TRBJ1-3	TRBV7-9	15	CASSLQGQSGNTIYF	TGTGCCAGCAGCTTACAGGGGCAGTCTGGAAACACCATATATTTT
once	NA	TRBJ2-1	TRBV7-9	18	CASSSPSGDLLSYNEQFF	TGTGCCAGCAGCTCACCATCGGGGGACCTCCTCTCCTACAATGAGCAGTTCTTC
NA	TRBD1	TRBJ1-4	TRBV2	17	CASSDQGARRTNEKLFF	TGTGCCAGCAGTGACCAGGGGGCGAGGCGGACTAATGAAAAACTGTTTTTT
NA	NA	TRBJ2-1	TRBV7-2	15	CASASDSSSYNEQFF	TGTGCCAGCGCTTCGGACAGCTCATCCTACAATGAGCAGTTCTTC
NA	NA	TRBJ1-1	TRBV19	15	CASSIEARGNTEAFF	TGTGCCAGTAGTATAGAGGCCCGAGGGAACACTGAAGCTTTCTTT
many	TRBD1	TRBJ2-5	TRBV15	14	CATRLGTAQETQYF	TGTGCCACCAGACTAGGGACAGCCCAAGAGACCCAGTACTTC
NA	NA	TRBJ1-2	TRBV6-5	13	CASSYRAGRGYTF	TGTGCCAGCAGTTACCGGGCAGGGAGAGGCTACACCTTC
few	NA	TRBJ2-4	TRBV28	15	CASMGSSAGKNIQYF	TGTGCCAGCATGGGGAGCTCAGCGGGCAAAAACATTCAGTACTTC
NA	NA	TRBJ1-1	TRBV19	14	CASSIDLGGTEAFF	TGTGCCAGTAGTATAGACCTAGGGGGCACTGAAGCTTTCTTT
NA	NA	TRBJ1-2	TRBV28	11	CASSQNYGYTF	TGTGCCAGCAGCCAGAACTATGGCTACACCTTC
NA	TRBD2	TRBJ2-7	TRBV10-3	16	CAISETLAGPDYEQYF	TGTGCCATCAGTGAGACACTAGCGGGACCAGACTACGAGCAGTACTTC
NA	NA	TRBJ1-6	TRBV6-5	12	CASSPGISPLHF	TGTGCCAGCAGTCCTGGGATTTCACCCCTCCACTTT
NA	NA	TRBJ2-7	TRBV11-2	15	CASSRTRESSYEQYF	TGTGCCAGCAGCCGTACTAGGGAGAGCTCCTACGAGCAGTACTTC
once	NA	TRBJ2-2	TRBV7-9	13	CASWEGVTGELFF	TGTGCCAGCTGGGAAGGGGTCACCGGGGAGCTGTTTTTT
NA	NA	TRBJ1-1	TRBV6-6	15	CASCRPQFGDTEAFF	TGTGCCAGCTGTAGGCCCCAGTTCGGTGACACTGAAGCTTTCTTT
NA	TRBD2	TRBJ2-2	TRBV5-4	17	CASSLTVAGKAFGELFF	TGTGCCAGCAGCTTGACCGTAGCGGGAAAGGCATTCGGGGAGCTGTTTTTT
NA	TRBD2	TRBJ2-1	TRBV2	17	CASRGASSGSSYNEQFF	TGTGCCAGCAGGGGGGCATCTAGCGGGAGCTCCTACAATGAGCAGTTCTTC
many	NA	TRBJ2-1	TRBV7-6	11	CASSLSGQQFF	TGTGCCAGCAGCTTATCCGGCCAGCAGTTCTTC
NA	NA	TRBJ2-2	TRBV10-2	12	CASWPTTGELFF	TGCGCCAGCTGGCCGACTACCGGGGAGCTGTTTTTT
once	NA	TRBJ2-7	TRBV7-2	14	CASKMPGQLHEQYF	TGTGCCAGCAAGATGCCGGGACAACTCCACGAGCAGTACTTC